This entry lists 10 T cell receptor beta chains sequenced from one sample in a study of blood T cell repertoires in COVID-19. The protocol was immunoSEQ multiplex PCR, while the TCRdb copy is restricted to in-frame clones and leaves out a portion. This sample has under 100,000 clones, with about 83% found just once. What was sequenced was peripheral blood. The receptors shown here come from an older woman with acute or convalescent COVID-19.

The chain is built from TRBV11-3 and TRBJ2-1; 7 positions match TRBD2. The CDR3 runs to 14 residues. Germline lookup yields CDR1 SGHNT and CDR2 YENEEA. With V trimmed by 1 base and J by 10 bases, 7 bases remained unmatched. CDR3 DNA: TGTGCCAGCAGCTTAGGTGGCGGGAGAGGGGAGCAGTTCTTC. Translating gives CASSLGGGRGEQFF.

The rearrangement links TRBV5-1 to TRBJ2-3; TRBD2 aligns across 12 bases. V shed 0 bases and J 6 bases; nucleotides not matched to a gene: 5. Per germline, CDR1 SGHRS and CDR2 YFSETQ. The CDR3 is 16 residues long. Here the CDR3 DNA reads TGCGCCAGCAGCTTGGTAGCTAGCGGGGGGGCGGATACGCAGTATTTT. Amino acids: CASSLVASGGADTQYF.

The chain employs TRBV5-3 and TRBJ1-2, with 7 bases lining up with TRBD1. TRBV5-3 is an ORF, and what it does is uncertain. There are 16 residues in the CDR3. V trimming: 4 bases; J trimming: 2 bases; junction bases outside the gene matches: 11. The CDR3 nucleotides read TGTGCCAGAAGCACACTAGACAGGGTAAAGAACTATGGCTACACCTTC. Translated, it gives CARSTLDRVKNYGYTF.

V usage is TRBV18 and J usage is TRBJ2-1, with 11 bases matching TRBD2. V was pared by 0 bases and J by 6 bases, with 7 bases of the junction left unmatched. This CDR3 has 17 residues. Germline CDR1 KGHSH, CDR2 LQKENI. CDR3 nucleotide sequence: TGTGCCAGCTCACCACCGAGTAGCGGGGGGGGTATCAATGAGCAGTTCTTC. Residues: CASSPPSSGGGINEQFF.

The rearrangement joins TRBV2 to TRBJ1-1; a weak D match, TRBD1 (6 bases). Germline CDR1 reads SNHLY; CDR2 reads FYNNEI. The CDR3 length is 13 residues. V lost 8 bases to trimming and J lost 4 bases, with 14 bases between them. The CDR3: CASSPQGFTEAFF. The CDR3 coding sequence is TGTGCCAGCTCACCACAGGGTTTCACTGAAGCTTTCTTT.

The V gene is TRBV27, the J gene TRBJ1-2, with 7 bases aligning to TRBD1. Looked up from germline, CDR1 is MNHEY and CDR2 is SMNVEV (reference sequence). The CDR3 runs 14 residues. Trimming cost V 5 bases and J 4 bases; bases outside gene matches: 7. The CDR3 DNA reads as TGTGCCAGCAGTGGACGACAGGGCGGCTATGGCTACACCTTC. It translates to CASSGRQGGYGYTF.

The CDR3 reads CASSLVGGGETQYF. For the CDR3, the DNA is TGCGCCAGCAGCTTGGTAGGGGGCGGGGAGACCCAGTACTTC. The chain employs TRBV5-1 and TRBJ2-5; 7 bases agree with TRBD1. J gave up 5 bases and V 0 bases, and 4 bases lay outside the gene matches. CDR3 length: 14 residues. Germline loops: CDR1 SGHRS, CDR2 YFSETQ.

This clone was counted only a few times. The genes are TRBV6-6 and TRBJ2-1, with 9 bases matching TRBD2. Germline CDR1 is MNHNY and CDR2 is SVGAGI (reference sequence). The CDR3 is made up of 15 amino acids. V lost 5 bases, J lost 3 bases, and 5 bases stayed unmatched. CDR3 loop: CASSKSGGHYNEQFF. The DNA of the CDR3 is TGTGCCAGCAGTAAAAGCGGGGGGCACTACAATGAGCAGTTCTTC.

The V call is TRBV6-5, the J call TRBJ2-1; 7 nucleotides align to TRBD2. The CDR3 is 14 amino acids. Germline V gene lookup returns CDR1 MNHEY and CDR2 SVGAGI. V lost 7 bases and J lost 0; bases outside the gene matches: 3. The CDR3 DNA is TGTGCCAGCAAGGGCGGGAGCTCCTACAATGAGCAGTTCTTC. Amino acid sequence: CASKGGSSYNEQFF.

This clone was counted only a few times. CDR3 loop: CASSRRASGRTDTQYF. The DNA of the CDR3 is TGTGCCAGCAGCCGTCGTGCGAGCGGACGCACAGATACGCAGTATTTT. The V call is TRBV3-1 (or the pseudogene TRBV3-2), the J call TRBJ2-3; tentative D call: TRBD2 (5 bases). Per the germline V gene, CDR1 is LGHDT and CDR2 is YNNKEL (reference sequence). CDR3 length: 16 amino acids. V was cut by 4 bases and J by 1 base, with 15 bases left in between.